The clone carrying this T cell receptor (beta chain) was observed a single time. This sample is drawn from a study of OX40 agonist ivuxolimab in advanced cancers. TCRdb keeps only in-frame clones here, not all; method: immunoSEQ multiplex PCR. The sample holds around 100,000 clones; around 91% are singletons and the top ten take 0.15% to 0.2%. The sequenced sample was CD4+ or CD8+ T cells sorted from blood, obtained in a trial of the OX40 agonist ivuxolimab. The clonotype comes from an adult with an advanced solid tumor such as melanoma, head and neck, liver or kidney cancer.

The CDR3 reads CASSRDSRGTEAFF. DNA of the CDR3: TGTGCCAGCAGCCGTGACAGCCGCGGCACTGAAGCTTTCTTT. This chain connects TRBV6-5 to TRBJ1-1; TRBD1 is a possible D gene (5 bases). The length of the CDR3 is 14 residues. Germline V gene lookup returns CDR1 MNHEY and CDR2 SVGAGI. Trimming removed 6 bases at V and 4 bases at J, with 15 bases between.